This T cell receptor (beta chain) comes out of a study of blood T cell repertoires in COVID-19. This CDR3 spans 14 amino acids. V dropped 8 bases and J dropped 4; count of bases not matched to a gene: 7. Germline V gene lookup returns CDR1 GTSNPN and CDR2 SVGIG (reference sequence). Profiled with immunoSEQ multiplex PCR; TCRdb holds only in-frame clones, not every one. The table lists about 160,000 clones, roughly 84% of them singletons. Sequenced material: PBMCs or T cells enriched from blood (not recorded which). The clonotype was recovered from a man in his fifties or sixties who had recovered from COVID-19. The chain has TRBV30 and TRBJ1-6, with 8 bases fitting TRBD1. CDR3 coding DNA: TGTGCCACCCGGACAGGGCTTTATAATTCACCCCTCCACTTT. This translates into CATRTGLYNSPLHF. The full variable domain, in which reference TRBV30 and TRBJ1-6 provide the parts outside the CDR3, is SQTIHQWPATLVQPVGSPLSLECTVEGTSNPNLYWYRQAAGRGLQLLFYSVGIGQISSEVPQNLSASRPQDRQFILSSKKLLLSDSGFYLCATRTGLYNSPLHFGNGTRLTVT.